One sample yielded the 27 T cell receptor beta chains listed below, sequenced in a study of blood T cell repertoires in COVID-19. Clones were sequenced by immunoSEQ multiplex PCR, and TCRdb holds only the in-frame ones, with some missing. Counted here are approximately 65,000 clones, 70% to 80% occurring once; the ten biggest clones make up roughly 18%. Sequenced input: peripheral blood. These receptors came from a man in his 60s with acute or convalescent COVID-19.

CDR3 residues: CASTTGTENLSGNTIYF. CDR3 sequence (DNA): TGTGCCAGCACGACTGGGACAGAGAATCTCTCTGGAAACACCATATATTTT. V gene TRBV9 combines with J gene TRBJ1-3; 7 bases are a match to TRBD1. Germline CDR1 SGDLS, CDR2 YYNGEE. The CDR3 is 17 amino acids. With 6 bases clipped from V and 0 bases from J, the junction kept 12 bases outside the gene matches.

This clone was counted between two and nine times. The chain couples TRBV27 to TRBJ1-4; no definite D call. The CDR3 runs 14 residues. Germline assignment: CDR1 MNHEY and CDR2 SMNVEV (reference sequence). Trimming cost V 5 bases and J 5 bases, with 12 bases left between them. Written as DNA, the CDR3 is TGTGCCAGCAGTCGCTCAGGTTGGAATGAAAAACTGTTTTTT. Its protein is CASSRSGWNEKLFF.

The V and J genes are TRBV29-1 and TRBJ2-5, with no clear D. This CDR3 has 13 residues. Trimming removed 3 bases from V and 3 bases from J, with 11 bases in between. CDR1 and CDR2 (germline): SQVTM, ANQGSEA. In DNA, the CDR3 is TGCAGCGTTGAGCGAAGTCCCAAAGAGACCCAGTACTTC. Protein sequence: CSVERSPKETQYF. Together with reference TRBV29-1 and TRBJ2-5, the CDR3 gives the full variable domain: SAVISQKPSRDICQRGTSLTIQCQVDSQVTMMFWYRQQPGQSLTLIATANQGSEATYESGFVIDKFPISRPNLTFSTLTVSNMSPEDSSIYLCSVERSPKETQYFGPGTRLLVL.

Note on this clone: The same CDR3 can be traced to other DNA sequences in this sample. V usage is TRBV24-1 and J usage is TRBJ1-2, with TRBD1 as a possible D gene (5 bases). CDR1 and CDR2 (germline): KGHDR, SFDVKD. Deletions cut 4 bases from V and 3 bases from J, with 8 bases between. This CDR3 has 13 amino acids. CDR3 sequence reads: CATSERGYYGYTF. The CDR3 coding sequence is TGTGCCACCAGTGAAAGGGGCTACTATGGCTACACCTTC.

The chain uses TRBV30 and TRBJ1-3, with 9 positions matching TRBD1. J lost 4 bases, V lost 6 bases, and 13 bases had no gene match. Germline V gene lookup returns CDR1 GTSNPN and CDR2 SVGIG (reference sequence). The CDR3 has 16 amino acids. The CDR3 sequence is CACDRGTLSSGNTIYF. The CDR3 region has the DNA TGTGCCTGCGACAGGGGGACCCTTTCTTCCGGAAACACCATATATTTT.

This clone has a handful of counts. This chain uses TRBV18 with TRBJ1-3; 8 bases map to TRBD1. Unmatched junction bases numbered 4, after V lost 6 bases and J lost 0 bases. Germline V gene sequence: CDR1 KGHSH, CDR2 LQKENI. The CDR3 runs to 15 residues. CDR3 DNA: TGTGCCAGCTCGAATGGACAGGGCTCTGGAAACACCATATATTTT. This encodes CASSNGQGSGNTIYF.

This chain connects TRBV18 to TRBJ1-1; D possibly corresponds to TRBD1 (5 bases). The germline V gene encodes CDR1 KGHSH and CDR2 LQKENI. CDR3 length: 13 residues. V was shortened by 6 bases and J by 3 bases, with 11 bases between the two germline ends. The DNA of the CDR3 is TGTGCCAGCTCCGCGGGGGTGGACACTGAAGCTTTCTTT. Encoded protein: CASSAGVDTEAFF. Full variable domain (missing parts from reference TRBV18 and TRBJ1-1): NAGVMQNPRHLVRRRGQEARLRCSPMKGHSHVYWYRQLPEEGLKFMVYLQKENIIDESGMPKERFSAEFPKEGPSILRIQQVVRGDSAAYFCASSAGVDTEAFFGQGTRLTVV.

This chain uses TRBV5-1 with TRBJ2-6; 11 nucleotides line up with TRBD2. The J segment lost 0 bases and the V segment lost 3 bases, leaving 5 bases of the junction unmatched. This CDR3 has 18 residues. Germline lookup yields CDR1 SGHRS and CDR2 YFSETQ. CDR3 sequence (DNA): TGCGCCAGCAGCTATCCGGGACTAGCGGTCTCTGGGGCCAACGTCCTGACTTTC. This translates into CASSYPGLAVSGANVLTF.

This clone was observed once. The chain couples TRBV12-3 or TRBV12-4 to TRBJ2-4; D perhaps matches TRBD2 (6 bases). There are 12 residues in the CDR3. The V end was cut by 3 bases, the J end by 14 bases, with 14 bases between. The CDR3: CASSFDGRVKYF. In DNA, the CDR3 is TGTGCCAGCAGTTTTGACGGGAGAGTCAAGTACTTC.

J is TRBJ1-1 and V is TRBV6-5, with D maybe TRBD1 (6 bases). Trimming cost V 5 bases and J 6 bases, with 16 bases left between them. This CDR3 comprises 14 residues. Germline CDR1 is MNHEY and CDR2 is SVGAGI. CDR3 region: CASSTGQTAAEAFF. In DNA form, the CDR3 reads TGTGCCAGCAGTACTGGACAGACCGCCGCTGAAGCTTTCTTT.

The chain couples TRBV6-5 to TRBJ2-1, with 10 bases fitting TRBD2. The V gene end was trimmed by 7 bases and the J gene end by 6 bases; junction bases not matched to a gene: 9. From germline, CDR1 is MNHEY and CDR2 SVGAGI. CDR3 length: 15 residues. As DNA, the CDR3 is TGTGCCAGCACCTCCCCGGGACTAGCGAGCAATGAGCAGTTCTTC. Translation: CASTSPGLASNEQFF.

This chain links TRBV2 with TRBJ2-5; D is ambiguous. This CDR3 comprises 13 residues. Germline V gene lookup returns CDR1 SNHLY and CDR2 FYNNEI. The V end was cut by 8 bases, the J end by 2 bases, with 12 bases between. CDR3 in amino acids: CASLRQAQETQYF. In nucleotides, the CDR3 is TGTGCCAGCCTCAGGCAGGCGCAAGAGACCCAGTACTTC.

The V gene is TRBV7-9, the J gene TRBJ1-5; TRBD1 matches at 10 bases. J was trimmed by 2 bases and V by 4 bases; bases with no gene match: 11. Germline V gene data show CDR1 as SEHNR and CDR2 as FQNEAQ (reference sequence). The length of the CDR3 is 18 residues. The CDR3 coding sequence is TGTGCCAGCAGCTCCTCCGGGACAGGGGATCTTCGCAATCAGCCCCAGCATTTT. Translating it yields CASSSSGTGDLRNQPQHF.

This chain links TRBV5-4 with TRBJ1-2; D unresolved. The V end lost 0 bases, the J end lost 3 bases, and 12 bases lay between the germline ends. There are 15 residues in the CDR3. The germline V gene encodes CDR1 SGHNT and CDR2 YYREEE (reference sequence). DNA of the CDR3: TGTGCCAGCAGCTTGGACCTCGACGGGGACTATGGCTACACCTTC. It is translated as CASSLDLDGDYGYTF.

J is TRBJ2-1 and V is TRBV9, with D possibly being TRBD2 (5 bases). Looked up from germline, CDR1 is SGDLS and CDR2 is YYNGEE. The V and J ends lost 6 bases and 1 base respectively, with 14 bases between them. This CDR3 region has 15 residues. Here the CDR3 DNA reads TGTGCCAGCACTCTAACAAGCGGATCCTACAATGAGCAGTTCTTC. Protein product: CASTLTSGSYNEQFF.

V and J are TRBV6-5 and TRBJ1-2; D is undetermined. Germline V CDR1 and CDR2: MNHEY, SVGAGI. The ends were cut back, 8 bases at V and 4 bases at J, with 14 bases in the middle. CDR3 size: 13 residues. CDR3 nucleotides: TGTGCCAGCGTTCGGGGTACCGGCTATGGCTACACCTTC. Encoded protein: CASVRGTGYGYTF.

CDR3: CASSQPGLASYEQYF. DNA for the CDR3: TGTGCCAGCAGCCAGCCGGGACTAGCCTCCTACGAGCAGTACTTC. The chain employs TRBV4-2 and TRBJ2-7, with 9 positions matching TRBD2. V lost 3 bases and J lost 0; bases outside the gene matches: 3. Germline V lookup: CDR1 LGHNA, CDR2 YNFKEQ. The CDR3 consists of 15 residues.

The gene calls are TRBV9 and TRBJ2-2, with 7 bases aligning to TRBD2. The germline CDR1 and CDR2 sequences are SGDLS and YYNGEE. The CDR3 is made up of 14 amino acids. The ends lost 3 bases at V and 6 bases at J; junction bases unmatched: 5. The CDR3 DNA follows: TGTGCCAGCAGCGCGCTTCTAGCGGCCGGGGAGCTGTTTTTT. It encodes CASSALLAAGELFF.

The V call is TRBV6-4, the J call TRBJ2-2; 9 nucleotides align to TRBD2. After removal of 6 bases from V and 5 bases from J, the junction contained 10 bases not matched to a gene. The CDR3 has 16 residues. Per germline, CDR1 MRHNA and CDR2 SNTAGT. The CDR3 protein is CASSKTSGPGTGELFF. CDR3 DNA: TGTGCCAGCAGCAAGACTAGCGGCCCCGGAACCGGGGAGCTGTTTTTT.

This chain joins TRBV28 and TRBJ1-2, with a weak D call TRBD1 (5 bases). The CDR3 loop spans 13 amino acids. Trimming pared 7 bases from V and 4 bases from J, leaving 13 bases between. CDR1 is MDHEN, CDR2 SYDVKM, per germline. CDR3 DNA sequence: TGTGCCAGCACCCCCGGGGGGGGCTATGGCTACACCTTC. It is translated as CASTPGGGYGYTF.

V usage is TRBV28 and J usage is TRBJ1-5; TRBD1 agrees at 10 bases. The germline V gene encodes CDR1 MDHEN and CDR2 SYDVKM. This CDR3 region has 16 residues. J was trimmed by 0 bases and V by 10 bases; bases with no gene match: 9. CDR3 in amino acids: CATNSGTGVSNQPQHF. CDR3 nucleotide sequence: TGTGCCACGAACTCCGGGACAGGGGTTAGCAATCAGCCCCAGCATTTT.

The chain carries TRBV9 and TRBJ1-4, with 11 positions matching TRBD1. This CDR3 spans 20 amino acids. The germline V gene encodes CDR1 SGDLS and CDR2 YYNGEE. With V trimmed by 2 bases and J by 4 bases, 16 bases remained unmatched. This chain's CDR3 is CASSVSAIPGQGDFNEKLFF. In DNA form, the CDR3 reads TGTGCCAGCAGCGTTAGCGCGATACCGGGACAGGGGGATTTTAATGAAAAACTGTTTTTT.

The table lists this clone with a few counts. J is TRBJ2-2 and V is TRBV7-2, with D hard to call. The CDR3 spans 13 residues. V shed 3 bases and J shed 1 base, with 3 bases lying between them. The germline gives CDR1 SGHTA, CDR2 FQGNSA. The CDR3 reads CASSLRNTGELFF. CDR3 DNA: TGTGCCAGCAGCTTGAGGAACACCGGGGAGCTGTTTTTT. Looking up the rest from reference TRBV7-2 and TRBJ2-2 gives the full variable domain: GAGVSQSPSNKVTEKGKDVELRCDPISGHTALYWYRQSLGQGLEFLIYFQGNSAPDKSGLPSDRFSAERTGGSVSTLTIQRTQQEDSAVYLCASSLRNTGELFFGEGSRLTVL.

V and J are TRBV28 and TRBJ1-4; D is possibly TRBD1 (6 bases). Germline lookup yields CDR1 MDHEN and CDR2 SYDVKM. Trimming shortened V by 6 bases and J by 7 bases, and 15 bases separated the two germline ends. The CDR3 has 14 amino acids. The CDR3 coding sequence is TGTGCCAGCAGGAACAGGGTCATAGGTGAAAAACTGTTTTTT. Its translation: CASRNRVIGEKLFF.

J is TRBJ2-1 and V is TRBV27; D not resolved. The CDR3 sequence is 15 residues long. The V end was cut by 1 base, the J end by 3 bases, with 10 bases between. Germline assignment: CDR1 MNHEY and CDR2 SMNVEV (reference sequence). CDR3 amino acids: CASSLYGDFYNEQFF. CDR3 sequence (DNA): TGTGCCAGCAGTTTATACGGAGACTTCTACAATGAGCAGTTCTTC.

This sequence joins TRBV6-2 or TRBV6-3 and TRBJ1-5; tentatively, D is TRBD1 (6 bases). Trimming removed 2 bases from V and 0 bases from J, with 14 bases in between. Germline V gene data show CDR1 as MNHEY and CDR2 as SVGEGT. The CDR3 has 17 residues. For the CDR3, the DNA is TGTGCCAGCAGTTACGGCGGACAGTCTTATAGCAATCAGCCCCAGCATTTT. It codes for CASSYGGQSYSNQPQHF.

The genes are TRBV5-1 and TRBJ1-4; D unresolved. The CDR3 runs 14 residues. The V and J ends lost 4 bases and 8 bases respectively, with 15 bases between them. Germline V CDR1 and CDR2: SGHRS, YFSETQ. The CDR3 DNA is TGCGCCAGCAGCGTTGGCATCGTTTGGGAAAAACTGTTTTTT. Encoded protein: CASSVGIVWEKLFF.